This T cell receptor beta chain was sequenced during a study of T cell responses to AZD1222 COVID-19 vaccine. Overall study context: Analysis merged second doses at about 4 or about 12 weeks.

Study findings and constraints: Elevations in Spike-specific TCR breadth and depth followed administration of two AZD1222 doses. Regions 160-218 and 743-854 held dominance among vaccine-associated CD4 TCRs, which spanned spike. Just 5 to 7 AZD1222 recipients were seropositive at baseline.

Assay: immunoSEQ multiplex PCR; the TCRdb copy retains only in-frame clones and omits some. The sample includes about 87,000 clones, roughly 90% of them seen just once. On this clone itself: The target antigen is unknown.

This CDR3 has 14 residues. V shed 3 bases, J shed 4 bases, and the junction held 4 bases outside the gene matches. CDR1 and CDR2 from the germline V gene are LNHDA and SQIVND (reference sequence). The origin of this receptor is an adult in good health. V and J are TRBV19 and TRBJ1-1; 8 bases match TRBD1. This material consisted of peripheral blood, taken on day 0 of AZD1222 vaccination. This chain's CDR3 is CASSIDRGITEAFF. The CDR3 DNA reads TGTGCCAGTAGTATCGACAGGGGAATCACTGAAGCTTTCTTT.